This entry lists 16 T cell receptor beta chains sequenced from one sample in a study of shared clonotypes between healthy human individuals. Profiling relied on immunoSEQ multiplex PCR, and the TCRdb table lists in-frame clones only, not all of them. The table lists 2 million to 2.5 million clones, approximately 95% of them singletons. Sequenced input: naive CD4+ T cells sorted from blood. Subset described: CD45RA+ positively selected. Source of these receptors: a man between 18 and 29 years old in good health.

The J gene is TRBJ1-1, the V gene TRBV11-2; D possibly corresponds to TRBD1 (6 bases). V shed 6 bases and J shed 4 bases, with 18 bases lying between them. The CDR3 extends over 15 amino acids. Germline assignment: CDR1 SGHAT and CDR2 FQNNGV. CDR3: CASRIGGGGGTEAFF. The CDR3 DNA reads TGTGCCAGCAGGATAGGAGGGGGGGGTGGCACTGAAGCTTTCTTT.

The chain employs TRBV30 and TRBJ1-4, with 7 nucleotides matching TRBD1. The length of the CDR3 is 14 residues. Trimming took 3 bases from V and 3 from J; bases not matched to a gene: 4. Looked up from germline, CDR1 is GTSNPN and CDR2 is SVGIG (reference sequence). CDR3 DNA sequence: TGTGCCTGGAGGCTAGGGGGCCCTAATGAAAAACTGTTTTTT. It yields the protein CAWRLGGPNEKLFF. Variable domain in full (rest from reference TRBV30 and TRBJ1-4): SQTIHQWPATLVQPVGSPLSLECTVEGTSNPNLYWYRQAAGRGLQLLFYSVGIGQISSEVPQNLSASRPQDRQFILSSKKLLLSDSGFYLCAWRLGGPNEKLFFGSGTQLSVL.

About this clone itself: Other DNA sequences of this sample code for an identical CDR3. The chain combines TRBV6-5 with TRBJ2-5; the D gene is possibly TRBD2 (6 bases). V gave up 8 bases and J gave up 1 base, with 11 bases separating them. From germline, CDR1 is MNHEY and CDR2 SVGAGI. The CDR3 covers 13 residues. CDR3 coding DNA: TGTGCCAGCCGGAGGGGCCTCCAAGAGACCCAGTACTTC. Amino acid sequence: CASRRGLQETQYF.

The rearrangement joins TRBV19 to TRBJ2-5; 7 bases fit TRBD1. The junction had 5 bases not matched to a gene; V was cut back by 4 bases and J by 0 bases. CDR1 LNHDA and CDR2 SQIVND come from the germline V gene (reference sequence). The CDR3 is made up of 15 amino acids. Here the CDR3 reads CASSRTGLYQETQYF. The CDR3 region has the DNA TGTGCCAGTAGTAGGACAGGCCTGTACCAAGAGACCCAGTACTTC.

This clone was detected once. Relative to the germline gene, one junction end is altered; a read error may explain this. This chain uses TRBV6-6 with TRBJ1-5; TRBD1 is a possible D gene (5 bases). This CDR3 has 13 amino acids. Germline-derived CDR1 and CDR2 are MNHNY and SVGAGI (reference sequence). The CDR3 nucleotides read TGTGCCAGCAGTTACTCGGGTATAGGCTTGGGACGTTTT. It codes for CASSYSGIGLGRF.

The rearrangement joins TRBV11-2 to TRBJ2-5; D is undetermined. Germline V gene sequence: CDR1 SGHAT, CDR2 FQNNGV. V was cut by 0 bases and J by 7 bases, with 9 bases left in between. The CDR3 covers 13 residues. The CDR3 reads CASSLDYMGTQYF. The CDR3 DNA sequence: TGTGCCAGCAGCTTAGACTATATGGGGACCCAGTACTTC. The whole variable domain, remainder taken from reference TRBV11-2 and TRBJ2-5, is EAGVAQSPRYKIIEKRQSVAFWCNPISGHATLYWYQQILGQGPKLLIQFQNNGVVDDSQLPKDRFSAERLKGVDSTLKIQPAKLEDSAVYLCASSLDYMGTQYFGPGTRLLVL.

The chain links TRBV6-1 to TRBJ1-2; D is possibly TRBD1 (5 bases). This CDR3 spans 13 amino acids. V was cut by 5 bases and J by 12 bases, with 19 bases left in between. Germline CDR1 reads MNHNS; CDR2 reads SASEGT. CDR3: CASSSWDRLYDTF. DNA of the CDR3: TGTGCCAGCAGTAGCTGGGACCGATTGTATGACACCTTC.

This chain uses TRBV7-2 with TRBJ1-4, with no clear D. Germline CDR1 reads SGHTA; CDR2 reads FQGNSA. The CDR3 is 16 residues long. Trimming left V 6 bases short and J 0 bases short, with 14 bases between. The DNA for the CDR3 is TGTGCCAGCAGTTTTATTGGTCTTTCAACTAATGAAAAACTGTTTTTT. As protein: CASSFIGLSTNEKLFF.

J is TRBJ2-2 and V is TRBV5-1; tentative D call: TRBD1 (6 bases). The CDR3 contains 15 residues. Trimming left V 0 bases short and J 6 bases short, with 12 bases between. Germline V gene lookup returns CDR1 SGHRS and CDR2 YFSETQ. CDR3 residues: CASSLEGRGPGELFF. CDR3 coding DNA: TGCGCCAGCAGCTTGGAAGGCAGGGGCCCCGGGGAGCTGTTTTTT.

The chain combines TRBV2 with TRBJ1-5; D is uncertain. Trimming cost V 8 bases and J 0 bases, with 11 bases left between them. The CDR3 is made up of 14 amino acids. Germline values: CDR1 SNHLY, CDR2 FYNNEI. As DNA, the CDR3 is TGTGCCAGCGGTGGGAGCTATAGCAATCAGCCCCAGCATTTT. Amino acid sequence: CASGGSYSNQPQHF.

In DNA, the CDR3 is TGTGCCAGCAGTGTCACAGGGGTGGGGGAGACCCAGTACTTC. Translating gives CASSVTGVGETQYF. The gene calls are TRBV28 and TRBJ2-5, with TRBD1 matching 7 bases. With 5 bases clipped from V and 5 bases from J, the junction kept 8 bases outside the gene matches. The CDR3 extends over 14 amino acids. CDR1 and CDR2 from the germline V gene are MDHEN and SYDVKM.

The chain links TRBV11-2 to TRBJ1-1; tentative D call: TRBD1 (5 bases). CDR3 length equals 14 residues. CDR1 and CDR2 (germline): SGHAT, FQNNGV. Trimming took 5 bases from V and 1 from J, leaving 11 bases between them. The CDR3 spells CASSARAPNTEAFF. In nucleotides, the CDR3 is TGTGCCAGCAGCGCCAGGGCCCCGAACACTGAAGCTTTCTTT. Using reference TRBV11-2 and TRBJ1-1 for the parts outside the CDR3, the full variable domain is EAGVAQSPRYKIIEKRQSVAFWCNPISGHATLYWYQQILGQGPKLLIQFQNNGVVDDSQLPKDRFSAERLKGVDSTLKIQPAKLEDSAVYLCASSARAPNTEAFFGQGTRLTVV.

The J gene is TRBJ1-2, the V gene TRBV28; maybe TRBD1 (5 bases). CDR3 length: 15 amino acids. Trimming took 7 bases from V and 4 from J, leaving 19 bases between them. The germline V gene encodes CDR1 MDHEN and CDR2 SYDVKM. The CDR3 sequence: CASTMTGAPSYGYTF. The CDR3 DNA reads TGTGCCAGCACCATGACCGGGGCCCCTTCCTATGGCTACACCTTC.

The CDR3 sequence is CATGRDSYEQYF. CDR3 in DNA: TGTGCCACTGGAAGGGACTCCTACGAGCAGTACTTC. The rearrangement links TRBV2 to TRBJ2-7; D unresolved. The CDR3 length is 12 residues. Germline CDR1 SNHLY, CDR2 FYNNEI. The V end lost 10 bases, the J end lost 0 bases, and 10 bases lay between the germline ends.

V and J are TRBV5-1 and TRBJ1-6, with TRBD1 matching over 8 bases. The germline V gene encodes CDR1 SGHRS and CDR2 YFSETQ. Trimming removed 5 bases from V and 7 bases from J; junction bases left unmatched: 5. The CDR3 totals 14 residues. CDR3 coding DNA: TGCGCCAGCAGGCAACAGGGGGACAATTCACCCCTCCACTTT. It translates to CASRQQGDNSPLHF. Full variable domain (missing parts from reference TRBV5-1 and TRBJ1-6): KAGVTQTPRYLIKTRGQQVTLSCSPISGHRSVSWYQQTPGQGLQFLFEYFSETQRNKGNFPGRFSGRQFSNSRSEMNVSTLELGDSALYLCASRQQGDNSPLHFGNGTRLTVT.

The V gene is TRBV30, the J gene TRBJ2-7, with D possibly being TRBD1 (6 bases). This CDR3 comprises 13 residues. The V gene's germline CDR1 is GTSNPN and CDR2 SVGIG (reference sequence). Between the trimmed V and J ends, which lost 4 bases and 5 bases, there was a span of 15 bases. The CDR3 DNA is TGTGCCTGGAATGGGTACAGGGCCCACGAGCAGTACTTC. It specifies CAWNGYRAHEQYF.